This T cell receptor beta chain was captured by sequencing in a study of regulatory T cells in long-lasting Graves disease. Study-wide results and caveats: A reduction in accuracy may have resulted from the small sample size.

With regard to this clonotype: The antigen is unknown.

Germline V gene data show CDR1 as MNHEY and CDR2 as SMNVEV (reference sequence). V gave up 0 bases and J gave up 1 base, with 21 bases separating them. The CDR3 is 19 amino acids. Time point here: newly diagnosed GD, antithyroid drugs for less than 3 months. Preparation of the TCR library used RNA extracted from PBMCs. Combining iRepertoire HTBI primers with Arm-PCR of CDR3 regions, the authors built TCR beta libraries. From the multiplex PCR reads, TCRdb called clonotypes with MiXCR, one entry per CDR3 protein. The sample has about 210,000 distinct CDR3 sequences, roughly 19% seen once. The data also belong to a second study, concerning T cells in Graves' hyperthyroidism and ophthalmopathy. That report notes: The HTBI set primed first-round TCR CDR3 RT-PCR.

The sequencing here drew on peripheral blood mononuclear cells (PBMCs), taken at new diagnosis, from a patient treated with antithyroid drugs. The gene calls are TRBV27 and TRBJ1-1; maybe TRBD1 (6 bases). The clonotype originates from a woman in her twenties or thirties with Graves disease. CDR3 sequence (DNA): TGTGCCAGCAGTTTATCTCTGAGCAGGGGCCCCCTATCGAACACTGAAGCTTTCTTT. As protein: CASSLSLSRGPLSNTEAFF.